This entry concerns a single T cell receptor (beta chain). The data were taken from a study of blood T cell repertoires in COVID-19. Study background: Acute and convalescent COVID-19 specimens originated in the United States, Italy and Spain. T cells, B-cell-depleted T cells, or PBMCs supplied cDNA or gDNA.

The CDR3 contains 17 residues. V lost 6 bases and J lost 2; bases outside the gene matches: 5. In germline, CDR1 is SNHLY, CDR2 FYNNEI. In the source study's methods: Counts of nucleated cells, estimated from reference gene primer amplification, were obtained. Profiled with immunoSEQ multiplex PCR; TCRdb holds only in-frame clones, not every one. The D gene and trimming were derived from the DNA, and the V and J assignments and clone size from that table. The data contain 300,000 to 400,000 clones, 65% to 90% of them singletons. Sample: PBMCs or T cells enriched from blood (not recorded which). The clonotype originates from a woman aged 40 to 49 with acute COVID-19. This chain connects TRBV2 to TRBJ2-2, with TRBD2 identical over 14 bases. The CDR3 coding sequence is TGTGCCAGCAGCGCCGGGACTAGCGGGGGAAACACCGGGGAGCTGTTTTTT. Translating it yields CASSAGTSGGNTGELFF.